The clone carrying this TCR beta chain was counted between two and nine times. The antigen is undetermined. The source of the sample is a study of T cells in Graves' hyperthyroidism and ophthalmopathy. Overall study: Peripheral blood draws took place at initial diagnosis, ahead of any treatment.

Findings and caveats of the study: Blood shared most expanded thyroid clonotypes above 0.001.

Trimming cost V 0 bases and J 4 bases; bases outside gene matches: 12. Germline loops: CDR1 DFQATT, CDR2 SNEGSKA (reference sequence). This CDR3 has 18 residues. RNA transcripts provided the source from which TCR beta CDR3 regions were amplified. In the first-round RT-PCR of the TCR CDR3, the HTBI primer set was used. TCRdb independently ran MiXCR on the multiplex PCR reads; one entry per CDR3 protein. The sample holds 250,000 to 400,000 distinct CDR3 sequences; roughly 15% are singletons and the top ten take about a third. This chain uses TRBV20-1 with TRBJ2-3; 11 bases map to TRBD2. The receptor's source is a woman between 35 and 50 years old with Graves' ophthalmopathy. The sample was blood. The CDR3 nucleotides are TGCAGTGCTAGAGATCCAGGAGTAGCGGGGGGGCCGTCAGATACGCAGTATTTT. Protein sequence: CSARDPGVAGGPSDTQYF.